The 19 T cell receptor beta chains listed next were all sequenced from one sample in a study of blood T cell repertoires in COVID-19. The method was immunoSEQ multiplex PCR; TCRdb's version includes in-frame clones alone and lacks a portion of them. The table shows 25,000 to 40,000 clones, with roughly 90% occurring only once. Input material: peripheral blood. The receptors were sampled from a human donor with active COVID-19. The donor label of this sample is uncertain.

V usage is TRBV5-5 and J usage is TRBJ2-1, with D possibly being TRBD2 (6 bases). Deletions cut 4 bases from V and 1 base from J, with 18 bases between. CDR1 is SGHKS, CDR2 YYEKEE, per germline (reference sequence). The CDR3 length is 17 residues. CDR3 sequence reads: CASSLTSFLRSYNEQFF. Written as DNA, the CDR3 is TGTGCCAGCAGCCTCACTAGCTTTCTCCGGTCCTACAATGAGCAGTTCTTC.

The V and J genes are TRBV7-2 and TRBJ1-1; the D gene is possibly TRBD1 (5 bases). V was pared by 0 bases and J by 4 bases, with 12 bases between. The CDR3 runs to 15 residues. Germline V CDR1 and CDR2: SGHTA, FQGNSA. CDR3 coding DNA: TGTGCCAGCAGCTTAGCGAAGGGGATGGGCACTGAAGCTTTCTTT. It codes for CASSLAKGMGTEAFF.

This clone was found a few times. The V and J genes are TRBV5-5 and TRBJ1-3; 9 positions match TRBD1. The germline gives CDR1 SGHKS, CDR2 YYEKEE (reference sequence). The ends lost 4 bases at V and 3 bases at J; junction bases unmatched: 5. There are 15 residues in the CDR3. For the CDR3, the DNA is TGTGCCAGCAGCCGAGGACAGGGGATTGGAAACACCATATATTTT. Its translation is CASSRGQGIGNTIYF.

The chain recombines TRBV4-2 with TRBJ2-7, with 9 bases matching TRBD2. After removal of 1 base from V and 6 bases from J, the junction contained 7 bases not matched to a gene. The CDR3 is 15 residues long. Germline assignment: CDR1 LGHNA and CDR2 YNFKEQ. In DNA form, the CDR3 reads TGTGCCAGCAGCCAAGGATCACTAGCGGGCGGCGAGCAGTACTTC. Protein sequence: CASSQGSLAGGEQYF.

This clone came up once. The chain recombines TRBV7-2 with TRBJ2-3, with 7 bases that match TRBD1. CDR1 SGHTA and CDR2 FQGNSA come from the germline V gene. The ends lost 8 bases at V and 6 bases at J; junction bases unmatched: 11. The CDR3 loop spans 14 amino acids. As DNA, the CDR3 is TGTGCCAGCGACAGTGAGGGGGCCGGGGATACGCAGTATTTT. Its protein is CASDSEGAGDTQYF.

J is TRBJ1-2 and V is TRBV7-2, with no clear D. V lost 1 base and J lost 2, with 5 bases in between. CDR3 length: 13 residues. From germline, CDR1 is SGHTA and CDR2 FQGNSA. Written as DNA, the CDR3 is TGTGCCAGCAGCTTAGACGGGAACTATGGCTACACCTTC. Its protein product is CASSLDGNYGYTF.

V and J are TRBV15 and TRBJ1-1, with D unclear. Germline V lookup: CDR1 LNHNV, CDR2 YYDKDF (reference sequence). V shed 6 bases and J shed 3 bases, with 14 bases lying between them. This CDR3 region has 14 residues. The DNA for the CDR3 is TGTGCCACCAGTCTCCGTCGGGTGGACACTGAAGCTTTCTTT. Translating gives CATSLRRVDTEAFF.

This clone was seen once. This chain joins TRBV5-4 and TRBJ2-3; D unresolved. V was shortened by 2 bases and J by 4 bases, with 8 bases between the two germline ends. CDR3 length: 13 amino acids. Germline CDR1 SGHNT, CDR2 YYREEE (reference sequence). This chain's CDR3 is CASSLVSPDTQYF. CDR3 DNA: TGTGCCAGCAGCTTAGTTAGCCCAGATACGCAGTATTTT.

DNA of the CDR3: TGTGCCAGCAGCTTAGGCGGACAGGGATACTACGAGCAGTACTTC. Amino acid sequence: CASSLGGQGYYEQYF. V and J are TRBV11-2 and TRBJ2-7; 8 bases fit TRBD1. The CDR3 covers 15 residues. The germline gives CDR1 SGHAT, CDR2 FQNNGV. V shed 1 base and J 3 bases; nucleotides not matched to a gene: 5.

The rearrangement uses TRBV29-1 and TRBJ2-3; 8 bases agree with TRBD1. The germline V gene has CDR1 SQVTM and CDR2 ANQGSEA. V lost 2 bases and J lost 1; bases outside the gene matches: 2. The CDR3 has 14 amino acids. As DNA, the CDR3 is TGCAGCGTTGAAACACAGGGGGGCACAGATACGCAGTATTTT. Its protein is CSVETQGGTDTQYF.

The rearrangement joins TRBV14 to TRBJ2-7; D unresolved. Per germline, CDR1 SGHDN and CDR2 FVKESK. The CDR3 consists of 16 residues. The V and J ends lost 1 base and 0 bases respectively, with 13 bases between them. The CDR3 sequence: CASSQGFWADSYEQYF. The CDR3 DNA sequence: TGTGCCAGCAGCCAAGGATTTTGGGCAGACTCCTACGAGCAGTACTTC.

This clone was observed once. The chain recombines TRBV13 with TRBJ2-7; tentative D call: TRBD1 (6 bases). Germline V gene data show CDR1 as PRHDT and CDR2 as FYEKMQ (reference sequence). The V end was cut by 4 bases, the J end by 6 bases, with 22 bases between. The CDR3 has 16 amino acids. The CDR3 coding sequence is TGTGCCAGCAGCTCACATTCGTACAGGGCGAGCCCCGAGCAGTACTTC. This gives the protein CASSSHSYRASPEQYF.

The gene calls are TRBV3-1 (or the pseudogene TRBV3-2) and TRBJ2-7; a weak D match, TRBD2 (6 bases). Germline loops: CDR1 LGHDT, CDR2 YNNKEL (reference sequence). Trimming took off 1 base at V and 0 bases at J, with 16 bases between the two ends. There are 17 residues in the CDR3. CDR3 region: CASSQAPWRRGSYEQYF. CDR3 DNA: TGTGCCAGCAGCCAAGCTCCCTGGCGGAGGGGCTCCTACGAGCAGTACTTC.

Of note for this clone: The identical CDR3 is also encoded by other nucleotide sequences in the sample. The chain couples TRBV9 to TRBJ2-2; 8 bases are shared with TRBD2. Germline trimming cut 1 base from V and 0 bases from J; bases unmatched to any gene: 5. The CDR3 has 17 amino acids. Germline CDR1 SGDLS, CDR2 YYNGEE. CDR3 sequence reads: CASSVRAGGANTGELFF. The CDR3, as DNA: TGTGCCAGCAGCGTACGGGCGGGGGGTGCGAACACCGGGGAGCTGTTTTTT.

The CDR3 sequence: CASSSLGGRETQYF. The CDR3, as DNA: TGTGCCAGCAGCTCACTTGGGGGGAGGGAGACCCAGTACTTC. This chain links TRBV7-2 with TRBJ2-5, with a possible D match to TRBD2 (6 bases). The CDR3 is 14 residues long. Germline values: CDR1 SGHTA, CDR2 FQGNSA. The V and J ends lost 4 bases and 5 bases respectively, with 14 bases between them.

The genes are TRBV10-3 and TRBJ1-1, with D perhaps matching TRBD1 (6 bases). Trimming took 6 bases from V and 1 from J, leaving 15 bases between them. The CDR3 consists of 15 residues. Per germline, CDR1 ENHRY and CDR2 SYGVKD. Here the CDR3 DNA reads TGTGCCATCAGGCCCCCACAGGGTCGGAACACTGAAGCTTTCTTT. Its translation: CAIRPPQGRNTEAFF.

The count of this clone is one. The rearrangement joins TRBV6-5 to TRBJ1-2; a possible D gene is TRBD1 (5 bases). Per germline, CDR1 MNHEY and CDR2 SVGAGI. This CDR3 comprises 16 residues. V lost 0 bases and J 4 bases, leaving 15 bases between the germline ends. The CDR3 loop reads CASSYSIPARVYGYTF. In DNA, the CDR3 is TGTGCCAGCAGTTACTCGATCCCCGCCAGGGTCTATGGCTACACCTTC.

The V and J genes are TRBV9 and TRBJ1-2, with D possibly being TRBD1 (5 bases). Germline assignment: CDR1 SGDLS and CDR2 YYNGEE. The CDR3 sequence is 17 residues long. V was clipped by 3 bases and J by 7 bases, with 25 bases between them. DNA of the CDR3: TGTGCCAGCAGCGCCAGGGACTCTAGACTTGACTACTCTGGCTACACCTTC. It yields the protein CASSARDSRLDYSGYTF.

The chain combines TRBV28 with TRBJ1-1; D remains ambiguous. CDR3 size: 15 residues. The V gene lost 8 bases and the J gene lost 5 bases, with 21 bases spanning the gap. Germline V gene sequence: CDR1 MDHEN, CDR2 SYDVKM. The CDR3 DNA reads TGTGCCAGCTCCAATCACGGTACCCTCGGGACTGAAGCTTTCTTT. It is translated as CASSNHGTLGTEAFF.